The TCR beta chain described here comes from a study of T cell responses to AZD1222 COVID-19 vaccine. The germline V and J ends were trimmed by 3 bases and 6 bases, with 12 bases remaining between them. The CDR3 runs to 14 residues. CDR1 and CDR2 (germline): MNHNS, SASEGT. The assay was immunoSEQ multiplex PCR, and TCRdb's table has in-frame clones only and misses some. The table lists 150,000 to 160,000 clones, 88% of them singletons, with roughly 2.9% in the top ten. On this clone: Its antigen is as yet unknown.

Broader study findings: Spike-specific TCR breadth and depth both grew after two AZD1222 doses. The CD4 TCRs associated with vaccination extended across spike and predominated at 160-218 and 743-854. The sample set comprised mostly white British donors with more females, and clonal diversity was possibly underestimated.

V and J are TRBV6-1 and TRBJ1-5; the D is unclear. Sequencing was performed on peripheral blood, taken on day 0 of AZD1222 vaccination. This TCR was sampled from an adult in good health. Here the CDR3 reads CASSDTFSGQPQHF. CDR3 DNA sequence: TGTGCCAGCAGTGACACCTTCTCCGGTCAGCCCCAGCATTTT.